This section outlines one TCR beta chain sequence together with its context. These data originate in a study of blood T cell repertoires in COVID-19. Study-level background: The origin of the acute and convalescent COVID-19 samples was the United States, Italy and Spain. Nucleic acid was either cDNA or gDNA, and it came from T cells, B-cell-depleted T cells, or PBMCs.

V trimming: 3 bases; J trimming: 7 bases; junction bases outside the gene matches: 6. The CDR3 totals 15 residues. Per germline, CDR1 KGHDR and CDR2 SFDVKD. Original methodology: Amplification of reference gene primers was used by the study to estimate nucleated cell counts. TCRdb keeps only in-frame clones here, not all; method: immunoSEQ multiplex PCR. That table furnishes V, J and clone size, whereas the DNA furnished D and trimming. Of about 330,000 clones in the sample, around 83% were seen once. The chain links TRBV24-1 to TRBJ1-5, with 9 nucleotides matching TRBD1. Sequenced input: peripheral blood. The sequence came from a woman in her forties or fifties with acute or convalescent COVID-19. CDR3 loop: CATSDPGTGLQPQHF. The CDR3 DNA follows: TGTGCCACCAGTGATCCCGGGACAGGGCTCCAGCCCCAGCATTTT.